A single T cell receptor beta chain is shown here with its context. Germline loops: CDR1 DFQATT, CDR2 SNEGSKA (reference sequence). CDR3 length equals 15 residues. V gave up 1 base and J gave up 1 base, with 12 bases separating them. The data were taken from a study of CDR3 diversity in severe acne. TCRdb re-analysed the PCR reads in MiXCR, keeping a single row per CDR3 protein. The table includes around 94,000 distinct CDR3 sequences, roughly half detected once. This receptor was taken from a male donor with acne. Sequencing was performed on blood. The gene calls are TRBV20-1 and TRBJ2-3; D might be TRBD2 (6 bases). Written as DNA, the CDR3 is TGCAGTGCTAGAGGGGGGAGGACGGGCACAGATACGCAGTATTTT. Amino acid sequence: CSARGGRTGTDTQYF.